The rows below give T cell receptor beta chains drawn from one sample of a study of CD4 T cells in relation to SARS-CoV-2 and coronaviruses. These TCRs are of unknown antigen specificity. This table comes from immunoSEQ multiplex PCR, and its TCRdb copy is limited to in-frame clones, with some not included. This sample carries about 43,000 clones, 82% of them seen once, and the ten largest clones take 1.4%. Sequencing was carried out using naive CD4+ T cells from PBMCs, cultured in vitro. These receptors were taken from an adult with COVID-19. Both conserved end residues are part of each CDR3. A D gene is named only where the DNA matches it firmly. Only part of the rows carry a size: once, few, many, or a class if the clone is expanded.

CDR3 DNA: TGTGCCAGCAGCGTAGTGCCAGGAAATGAGCAGTTCTTC; CDR3 protein: CASSVVPGNEQFF; V gene: TRBV9; clone size: NA; D gene: NA; J gene: TRBJ2-1
CDR3 DNA: TGTGCCAGCAGTTTAACCCCCAAGGAGCAGTTCTTC; CDR3 protein: CASSLTPKEQFF; V gene: TRBV12-3/TRBV12-4; clone size: NA; D gene: NA; J gene: TRBJ2-1
CDR3 DNA: TGTGCCAGCAGTGAAGGGACCGGGACAGGGAGGGGGTTTTACTACAATGAGCAGTTCTTC; CDR3 protein: CASSEGTGTGRGFYYNEQFF; V gene: TRBV6-1; clone size: NA; D gene: TRBD1; J gene: TRBJ2-1
CDR3 DNA: TGTGCCACCGGCCGGGACATACCGAACACCGGGGAGCTGTTTTTT; CDR3 protein: CATGRDIPNTGELFF; V gene: TRBV24-1; clone size: NA; D gene: NA; J gene: TRBJ2-2
CDR3 DNA: TGTGCCAGCAGCTTGGCTAGCGGGAGCCAGTTCTTC; CDR3 protein: CASSLASGSQFF; V gene: TRBV7-3; clone size: NA; D gene: TRBD2; J gene: TRBJ2-1
CDR3 DNA: TGTGCCAGCAGGAGGGGCTACGAGCAGTACTTC; CDR3 protein: CASRRGYEQYF; V gene: TRBV6-5; clone size: NA; D gene: NA; J gene: TRBJ2-7
CDR3 DNA: TGTGCCAGCAGTTTAGGGACAGGATCTAACTATGGCTACACCTTC; CDR3 protein: CASSLGTGSNYGYTF; V gene: TRBV28; clone size: NA; D gene: TRBD1; J gene: TRBJ1-2
CDR3 DNA: TGCGCCAGCAGCCAAGAAGGGACTAGGCACGAGCAGTACTTC; CDR3 protein: CASSQEGTRHEQYF; V gene: TRBV4-1; clone size: NA; D gene: TRBD2; J gene: TRBJ2-7
CDR3 DNA: TGTGCCAGCTCACCTTTACCCCGAGGGGACTATGGCTACACCTTC; CDR3 protein: CASSPLPRGDYGYTF; V gene: TRBV18; clone size: once; D gene: NA; J gene: TRBJ1-2
CDR3 DNA: TGTGCCAGCAGTTTACCCCTTGGGAATTCACCCCTCCACTTT; CDR3 protein: CASSLPLGNSPLHF; V gene: TRBV28; clone size: NA; D gene: NA; J gene: TRBJ1-6
CDR3 DNA: TGTGCCAGCAGTGACTCTAGCGGGAGCTACAATGAGCAGTTCTTC; CDR3 protein: CASSDSSGSYNEQFF; V gene: TRBV6-4; clone size: NA; D gene: TRBD2; J gene: TRBJ2-1
CDR3 DNA: TGTGCCAGCAGCCTCTTGCCGCGTGGGGGAACAGATACGCAGTATTTT; CDR3 protein: CASSLLPRGGTDTQYF; V gene: TRBV27; clone size: NA; D gene: NA; J gene: TRBJ2-3
CDR3 DNA: TGCAGTGCTAGTACAGACGTCTACGAGCAGTACTTC; CDR3 protein: CSASTDVYEQYF; V gene: TRBV20-1; clone size: NA; D gene: NA; J gene: TRBJ2-7
CDR3 DNA: TGTGCCAGCAGCTTAGACAGGGGGCCAGGCAATGAGCAGTTCTTC; CDR3 protein: CASSLDRGPGNEQFF; V gene: TRBV7-3; clone size: NA; D gene: TRBD1; J gene: TRBJ2-1
CDR3 DNA: TGTGCCAGCAGCCATAACCGAAACAGGGGAGCAGGTGAAAAACTGTTTTTT; CDR3 protein: CASSHNRNRGAGEKLFF; V gene: TRBV5-6; clone size: NA; D gene: TRBD1; J gene: TRBJ1-4
CDR3 DNA: TGTGCCAGCTCACCAGATGACGGGGTAGCGCAGTATTTT; CDR3 protein: CASSPDDGVAQYF; V gene: TRBV18; clone size: NA; D gene: NA; J gene: TRBJ2-3
CDR3 DNA: TGTGCCAGCAGCTTAACCTCCTCAGGGCCCTATGGCTACACCTTC; CDR3 protein: CASSLTSSGPYGYTF; V gene: TRBV7-3; clone size: NA; D gene: NA; J gene: TRBJ1-2
CDR3 DNA: TGTGCCAGCAGCCCTTCCTACAATGAGCAGTTCTTC; CDR3 protein: CASSPSYNEQFF; V gene: TRBV6-6; clone size: NA; D gene: NA; J gene: TRBJ2-1
CDR3 DNA: TGTGCCAGCAGCGTAGGAGGGACCATTAACTCGAACACTGAAGCTTTCTTT; CDR3 protein: CASSVGGTINSNTEAFF; V gene: TRBV9; clone size: once; D gene: NA; J gene: TRBJ1-1
CDR3 DNA: TGTGCCAGCAGTGAAGCGGGTAGCGGGGCTTTGGGGTCAGATACGCAGTATTTT; CDR3 protein: CASSEAGSGALGSDTQYF; V gene: TRBV2; clone size: few; D gene: TRBD2; J gene: TRBJ2-3
CDR3 DNA: TGTGCCAGCAGCAAGGGGACAGGAGATCAGCCCCAGCATTTT; CDR3 protein: CASSKGTGDQPQHF; V gene: TRBV5-4; clone size: NA; D gene: TRBD1; J gene: TRBJ1-5
CDR3 DNA: TGTGCCAGCAGTGAGGGCAGCTCCTACAATGAGCAGTTCTTC; CDR3 protein: CASSEGSSYNEQFF; V gene: TRBV25-1; clone size: NA; D gene: NA; J gene: TRBJ2-1
CDR3 DNA: TGTGCCAGCAGCTCCGACAGGGGCAGGGACGAGCAGTACTTC; CDR3 protein: CASSSDRGRDEQYF; V gene: TRBV5-5; clone size: NA; D gene: TRBD1; J gene: TRBJ2-7
CDR3 DNA: TGTGCCAGCAGTTCCCCGGGACGGGGGAGCAATCAGCCCCAGCATTTT; CDR3 protein: CASSSPGRGSNQPQHF; V gene: TRBV6-2/TRBV6-3; clone size: few; D gene: NA; J gene: TRBJ1-5
CDR3 DNA: TGTGCCAGCAGCCAGGTCCCAATAGGGGCGGGAAGGTACCATGAGCAGTTCTTC; CDR3 protein: CASSQVPIGAGRYHEQFF; V gene: TRBV14; clone size: NA; D gene: NA; J gene: TRBJ2-1
CDR3 DNA: TGTGCCAGCAGCGACACAGGGGTTCCCCCCCCGGGCACTGAAGCTTTCTTT; CDR3 protein: CASSDTGVPPPGTEAFF; V gene: TRBV5-4; clone size: NA; D gene: TRBD1; J gene: TRBJ1-1
CDR3 DNA: TGTGCCAGCAGTTTAGGGGCCAACACTGAAGCTTTCTTT; CDR3 protein: CASSLGANTEAFF; V gene: TRBV28; clone size: NA; D gene: NA; J gene: TRBJ1-1
CDR3 DNA: TGTGCCAGCAATGCAGGGACAGGGCCCTATCAGCCCCAGCATTTT; CDR3 protein: CASNAGTGPYQPQHF; V gene: TRBV6-5; clone size: NA; D gene: TRBD1; J gene: TRBJ1-5
CDR3 DNA: TGTGCCAGCAGTCCCAGGTCCCGGGACAGGGGTCAGCCCCAGCATTTT; CDR3 protein: CASSPRSRDRGQPQHF; V gene: TRBV27; clone size: NA; D gene: TRBD1; J gene: TRBJ1-5
CDR3 DNA: TGTGCCAGCAGCGCGAGGGGACGGGACTTGGATACGCAGTATTTT; CDR3 protein: CASSARGRDLDTQYF; V gene: TRBV2; clone size: once; D gene: NA; J gene: TRBJ2-3
CDR3 DNA: TGTGCCAGCAGTTTATGGGGGGATAGCAATCAGCCCCAGCATTTT; CDR3 protein: CASSLWGDSNQPQHF; V gene: TRBV28; clone size: medium-sized; D gene: NA; J gene: TRBJ1-5
CDR3 DNA: TGTGCCAGCAGCCCCTCCTACGAGCAGTACTTC; CDR3 protein: CASSPSYEQYF; V gene: TRBV16; clone size: NA; D gene: NA; J gene: TRBJ2-7
CDR3 DNA: NA; CDR3 protein: CASSSSKWARRQFF; V gene: TRBV28; clone size: NA; D gene: NA; J gene: TRBJ2-1
CDR3 DNA: TGCGCCAGCGCCAGTGGGGGCTCCGGGGAGCTGTTTTTT; CDR3 protein: CASASGGSGELFF; V gene: TRBV5-1; clone size: NA; D gene: NA; J gene: TRBJ2-2
CDR3 DNA: TGTGCCAGCAAGTCGTGGACTAGCGGCACAGATACGCAGTATTTT; CDR3 protein: CASKSWTSGTDTQYF; V gene: TRBV28; clone size: NA; D gene: TRBD2; J gene: TRBJ2-3
CDR3 DNA: TGTGCCAGCACCTCAATTACTGAAGCTTTCTTT; CDR3 protein: CASTSITEAFF; V gene: TRBV7-4; clone size: NA; D gene: NA; J gene: TRBJ1-1
CDR3 DNA: TGTGCCAGCTCCCCGGCGCCCATAGATGAAAAACTGTTTTTT; CDR3 protein: CASSPAPIDEKLFF; V gene: TRBV18; clone size: NA; D gene: NA; J gene: TRBJ1-4
CDR3 DNA: TGTGCCAGCAGTGAGCCAGGGTCTGGAAACACCATATATTTT; CDR3 protein: CASSEPGSGNTIYF; V gene: TRBV28; clone size: few; D gene: NA; J gene: TRBJ1-3
CDR3 DNA: TGTGCCAGCAGCTTGCCCGGCCTAAGCACAGATACGCAGTATTTT; CDR3 protein: CASSLPGLSTDTQYF; V gene: TRBV5-5; clone size: NA; D gene: NA; J gene: TRBJ2-3
CDR3 DNA: TGTGCCAGCAGCTTGGGCGAAAAACTGTTTTTT; CDR3 protein: CASSLGEKLFF; V gene: TRBV5-6; clone size: NA; D gene: NA; J gene: TRBJ1-4
CDR3 DNA: TGTGCCAGCAGCTTCCCAGGGCCCGGGGAGCTGTTTTTT; CDR3 protein: CASSFPGPGELFF; V gene: TRBV7-9; clone size: NA; D gene: NA; J gene: TRBJ2-2
CDR3 DNA: TGTGCCAGCAGTTTTCGCGGGGACAGCACAGATACGCAGTATTTT; CDR3 protein: CASSFRGDSTDTQYF; V gene: TRBV27; clone size: NA; D gene: NA; J gene: TRBJ2-3
CDR3 DNA: TGCGCCAGCAGCTCCGGGGTTGTGGGACTAGCGCGGACAGATACGCAGTATTTT; CDR3 protein: CASSSGVVGLARTDTQYF; V gene: TRBV5-1; clone size: few; D gene: TRBD2; J gene: TRBJ2-3
CDR3 DNA: TGTGCGTTCGAGACTCGGAACACCGGGGAGCTGTTTTTT; CDR3 protein: CAFETRNTGELFF; V gene: TRBV5-4; clone size: few; D gene: NA; J gene: TRBJ2-2
CDR3 DNA: TGCGCCAGCAGCTTGGGGGGATTACCTGGCACTGAAGCTTTCTTT; CDR3 protein: CASSLGGLPGTEAFF; V gene: TRBV5-1; clone size: few; D gene: NA; J gene: TRBJ1-1
CDR3 DNA: TGCGCCAGCAGCCATACTAGCGGGTTCTTTAGGGAGTATTTT; CDR3 protein: CASSHTSGFFREYF; V gene: TRBV5-1; clone size: NA; D gene: TRBD2; J gene: TRBJ2-3
CDR3 DNA: TGTGCCAGCACCATAACCGGCTGGGGTAGCCAAGAGACCCAGTACTTC; CDR3 protein: CASTITGWGSQETQYF; V gene: TRBV4-2; clone size: NA; D gene: NA; J gene: TRBJ2-5
CDR3 DNA: TGTGCCACGAGGAACTCTGGGGCCAACGTCCTGACTTTC; CDR3 protein: CATRNSGANVLTF; V gene: TRBV3-1/TRBV3-2; clone size: NA; D gene: NA; J gene: TRBJ2-6
CDR3 DNA: TGTGCCAGCAGCCATCCGGGACAGCTACGGCCAGATACGCAGTATTTT; CDR3 protein: CASSHPGQLRPDTQYF; V gene: TRBV14; clone size: NA; D gene: TRBD1; J gene: TRBJ2-3
CDR3 DNA: TGCAGCGACCGAGCGGGAGGGTACAATGAGCAGTTCTTC; CDR3 protein: CSDRAGGYNEQFF; V gene: TRBV29-1; clone size: once; D gene: TRBD2; J gene: TRBJ2-1
CDR3 DNA: TGTGCCAGCAGTTTATTAGCGTTCGACTACAATGAGCAGTTCTTC; CDR3 protein: CASSLLAFDYNEQFF; V gene: TRBV27; clone size: NA; D gene: NA; J gene: TRBJ2-1